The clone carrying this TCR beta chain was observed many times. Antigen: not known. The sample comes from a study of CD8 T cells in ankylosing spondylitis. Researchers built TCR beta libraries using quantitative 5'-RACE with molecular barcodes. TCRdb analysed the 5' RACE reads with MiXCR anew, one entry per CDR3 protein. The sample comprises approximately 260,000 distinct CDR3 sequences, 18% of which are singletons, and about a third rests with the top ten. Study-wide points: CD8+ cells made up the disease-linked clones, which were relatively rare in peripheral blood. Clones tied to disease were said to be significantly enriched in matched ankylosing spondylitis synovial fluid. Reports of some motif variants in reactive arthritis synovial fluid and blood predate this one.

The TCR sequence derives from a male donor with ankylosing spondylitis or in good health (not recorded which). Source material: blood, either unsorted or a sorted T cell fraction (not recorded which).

CDR3 residues: CASSLSTYSYNEQFF. The CDR3 DNA reads as TGCGCCAGCAGCCTATCGACATACTCCTACAATGAGCAGTTCTTC. The gene calls are TRBV5-1 and TRBJ2-1; D gene ambiguous. The CDR3 runs 15 residues. Trimming took 4 bases from V and 0 from J, leaving 11 bases between them. Per germline, CDR1 SGHRS and CDR2 YFSETQ.